This is a list of T cell receptor beta chains from one sample in a study of shared T cell receptors in the human thymus. Repertoires were generated with immunoSEQ multiplex PCR, while TCRdb's copy carries only in-frame clones and drops some. The sample yields about 660,000 clones, more than 75% seen once. Separately, the same data were catalogued under a study of human thymus T cells.

Sequences were obtained from thymocytes. The receptors come from a boy less than two years old with a congenital heart defect. Each CDR3 is given without its conserved first and last residue. Fields, in order: D gene, V gene, CDR3 protein. The D gene is left open where the match is weak.

NA,TRBV27,ASSPPAGPKETQY
TRBD2,TRBV30,AWSLQLAGKHEQY
NA,TRBV10-1,ASSENFQGADPHEQY
NA,TRBV18,ASSPGQGAYGYT
NA,TRBV4-3,ASSPGLPINTQY
TRBD2,TRBV5-6,ASSSRGASGRVSYEQY
TRBD2,TRBV7-9,ASSHRLAGDGEQF
TRBD2,TRBV28,ASSCLGLAGDPYEQY
NA,TRBV5-4,ASSLAGRTPSGNTIY
NA,TRBV2,ASSVPGPPVYEQY
NA,TRBV28,ASIQGGANEKLF
TRBD2,TRBV4-3,ASSQDGSNSSGRAHNEQF
TRBD2,TRBV29-1,SVEASGTPVHEQY
TRBD2,TRBV7-8,ASSLGLAVYEQY
NA,TRBV6-1,ASSEAGGGPITDTQY
TRBD2,TRBV7-2,ASSLAPGLAGGDTQY
NA,TRBV4-1,ASSQRMGPKGAGYT
NA,TRBV5-1,ASSSGDTFHEQF
TRBD1,TRBV19,ASSPRTGGKGNQPQH
TRBD2,TRBV5-6,ASSRGTTSSYEQY
NA,TRBV27,ASSLGQGQDYGYT
TRBD2,TRBV5-4,ASSLAWTSGRAGEQY
NA,TRBV7-9,ASSCTRPGEDTEAF
NA,TRBV4-2,ASSQDNRDRAQY
TRBD2,TRBV7-9,ASSLAWLAGGGEQF
NA,TRBV5-6,ASSLRQAHNTEAF
TRBD1,TRBV6-5,ASSSGTGGGGYT
NA,TRBV6-6,ASSYGASYEQY
TRBD2,TRBV14,ASSGEREASKNIQY
NA,TRBV4-1,ASSQGAGAATYEQY
TRBD2,TRBV6-4,ATASGMVGGDTQY
NA,TRBV6-5,ASSYGWAGHQETQY
NA,TRBV5-5,ASSYPQGTISGNTIY
TRBD2,TRBV4-2,ATSRGREAEQF
NA,TRBV4-2,ASSQDAGGAGGGYNEQF
TRBD2,TRBV6-1,ASSGSGAYNEQF
NA,TRBV4-1,ASSQVVEAQETQY
NA,TRBV5-6,ASSSRAGENYGYT
TRBD2,TRBV19,ASSIGSSGSSYEQY
NA,TRBV25-1,ASHGQNGYT
TRBD2,TRBV9,ASSVVTSGRIDTQY
TRBD1,TRBV7-9,ASSLTGGGNTEAF
NA,TRBV27,ASSSSHRSSYEQY
TRBD2,TRBV7-3,ASRVSKREQETQY
TRBD1,TRBV6-6,ASSRDRIINTEAF
TRBD1,TRBV28,ASFHRGQGTHEQY